This TCR beta chain originates from a study of OX40 agonist ivuxolimab in advanced cancers. CDR3 length equals 14 residues. Germline V gene data show CDR1 as SEHNR and CDR2 as FQNEAQ (reference sequence). As for this clone: Its antigen remains unidentified.

The repertoire was sequenced with immunoSEQ multiplex PCR; TCRdb's copy has only in-frame clones and lacks some. The sample has 20,000 or so clones, 60% to 80% seen once. Study conclusions and caveats: There were, on average, more expanded clones in CD8+ T cells than in CD4+.

The chain is built from TRBV7-9 and TRBJ2-5, with TRBD1 matching over 8 bases. The J call could be wrong; TRBJ2-7 is a better fit for the DNA end. The clonotype was recovered from an adult with an advanced solid tumor such as melanoma, head and neck, liver or kidney cancer. The source material was CD4+ or CD8+ T cells sorted from blood, sampled in a trial of the OX40 agonist ivuxolimab. CDR3: CASSHRDRSYEQYF. The CDR3 region has the DNA TGTGCCAGCAGCCACCGGGACAGGTCGTACGAGCAGTACTTC.